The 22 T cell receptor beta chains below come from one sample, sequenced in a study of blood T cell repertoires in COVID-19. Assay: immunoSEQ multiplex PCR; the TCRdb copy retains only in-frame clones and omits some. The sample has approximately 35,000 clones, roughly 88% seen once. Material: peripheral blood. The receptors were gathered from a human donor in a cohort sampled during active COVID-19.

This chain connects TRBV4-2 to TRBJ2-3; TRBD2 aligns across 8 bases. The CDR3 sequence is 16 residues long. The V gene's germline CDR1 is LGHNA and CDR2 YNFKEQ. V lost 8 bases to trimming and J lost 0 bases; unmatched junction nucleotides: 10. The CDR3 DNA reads TGTGCCAGCGAGACTAGCGTGGGGAATAGCACAGATACGCAGTATTTT. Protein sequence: CASETSVGNSTDTQYF.

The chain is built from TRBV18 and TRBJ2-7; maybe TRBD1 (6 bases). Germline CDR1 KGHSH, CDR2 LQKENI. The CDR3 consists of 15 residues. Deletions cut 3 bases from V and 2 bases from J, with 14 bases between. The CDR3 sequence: CASSPGAEGTYEQYF. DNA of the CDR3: TGTGCCAGCTCACCGGGGGCAGAAGGGACCTACGAGCAGTACTTC.

The CDR3 loop reads CASSSPGQGRSSYGYTF. In DNA, the CDR3 is TGTGCCAGCAGCTCCCCGGGACAGGGGAGAAGTAGCTATGGCTACACCTTC. V and J are TRBV6-2 or TRBV6-3 and TRBJ1-2, with 10 nucleotides matching TRBD1. The ends lost 6 bases at V and 4 bases at J; junction bases unmatched: 14. This CDR3 has 17 amino acids. Germline V gene data show CDR1 as MNHEY and CDR2 as SVGEGT.

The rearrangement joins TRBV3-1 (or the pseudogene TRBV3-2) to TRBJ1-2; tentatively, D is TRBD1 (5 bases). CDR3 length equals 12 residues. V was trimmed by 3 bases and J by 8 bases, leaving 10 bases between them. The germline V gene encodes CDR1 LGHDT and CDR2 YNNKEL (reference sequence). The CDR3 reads CASSHSPGGYTF. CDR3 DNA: TGTGCCAGCAGCCATTCCCCAGGGGGCTACACCTTC.

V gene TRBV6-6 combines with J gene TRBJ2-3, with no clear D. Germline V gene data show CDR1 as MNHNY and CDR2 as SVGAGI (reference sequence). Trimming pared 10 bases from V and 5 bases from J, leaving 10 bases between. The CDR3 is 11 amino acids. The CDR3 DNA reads TGTGCCATCCGGTATGGAGATACGCAGTATTTT. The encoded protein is CAIRYGDTQYF.

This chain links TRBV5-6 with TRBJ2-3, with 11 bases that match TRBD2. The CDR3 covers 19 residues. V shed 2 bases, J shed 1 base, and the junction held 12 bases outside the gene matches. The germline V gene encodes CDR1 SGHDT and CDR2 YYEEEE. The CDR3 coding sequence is TGTGCCAGCAGCTTAGACCCTAGCGGGAGGATCTTAGGCACAGATACGCAGTATTTT. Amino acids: CASSLDPSGRILGTDTQYF.

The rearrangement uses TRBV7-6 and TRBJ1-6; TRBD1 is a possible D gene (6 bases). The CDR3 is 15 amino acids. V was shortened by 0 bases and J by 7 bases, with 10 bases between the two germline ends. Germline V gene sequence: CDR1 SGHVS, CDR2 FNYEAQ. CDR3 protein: CASSLADSNNSPLHF. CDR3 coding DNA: TGTGCCAGCAGCTTAGCGGACAGCAACAATTCACCCCTCCACTTT.

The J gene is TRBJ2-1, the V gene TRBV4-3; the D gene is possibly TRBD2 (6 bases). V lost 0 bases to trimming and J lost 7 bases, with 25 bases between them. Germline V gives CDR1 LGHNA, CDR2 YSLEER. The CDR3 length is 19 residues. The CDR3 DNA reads TGCGCCAGCAGCCAAGAGTTGAGGAGGAGGGTGAGTGAGGGGAATGAGCAGTTCTTC. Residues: CASSQELRRRVSEGNEQFF.

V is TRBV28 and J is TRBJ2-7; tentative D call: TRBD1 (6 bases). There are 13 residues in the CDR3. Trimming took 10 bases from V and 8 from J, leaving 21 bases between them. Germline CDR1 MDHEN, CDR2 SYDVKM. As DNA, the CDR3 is TGTGCCACCCTTTCACGGGACACGCAAAAGCAGTACTTC. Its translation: CATLSRDTQKQYF.

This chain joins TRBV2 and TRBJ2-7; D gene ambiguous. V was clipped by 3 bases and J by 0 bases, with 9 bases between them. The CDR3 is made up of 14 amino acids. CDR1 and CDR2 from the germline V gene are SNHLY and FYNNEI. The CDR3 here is CASSDDTDSYEQYF. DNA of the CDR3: TGTGCCAGCAGTGATGACACGGACTCCTACGAGCAGTACTTC.

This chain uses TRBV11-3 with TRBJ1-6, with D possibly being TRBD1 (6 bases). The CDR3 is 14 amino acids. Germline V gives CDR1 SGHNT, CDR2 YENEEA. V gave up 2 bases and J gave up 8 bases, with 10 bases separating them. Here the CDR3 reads CASSLSGVDSPLHF. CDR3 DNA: TGTGCCAGCAGCTTATCAGGGGTCGATTCACCCCTCCACTTT.

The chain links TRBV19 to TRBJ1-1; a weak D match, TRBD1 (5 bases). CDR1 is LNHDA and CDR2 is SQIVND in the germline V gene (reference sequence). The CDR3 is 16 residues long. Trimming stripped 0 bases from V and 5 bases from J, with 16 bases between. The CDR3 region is CASSIDRSGRNTEAFF. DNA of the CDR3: TGTGCCAGTAGTATAGATCGGTCAGGGAGGAATACTGAAGCTTTCTTT.

CDR3 bases: TGTGCCAGCATTAAGGACACCCAAGAGACCCAGTACTTC. This encodes CASIKDTQETQYF. J is TRBJ2-5 and V is TRBV5-6; D perhaps matches TRBD1 (5 bases). Per germline, CDR1 SGHDT and CDR2 YYEEEE. Trimming stripped 6 bases from V and 1 base from J, with 10 bases between. The CDR3 is made up of 13 amino acids. The full variable domain, with the rest looked up from reference TRBV5-6 and TRBJ2-5, is DAGVTQSPTHLIKTRGQQVTLRCSPKSGHDTVSWYQQALGQGPQFIFQYYEEEERQRGNFPDRFSGHQFPNYSSELNVNALLLGDSALYLCASIKDTQETQYFGPGTRLLVL.

The DNA of the CDR3 is TGTGCCAGCAGCGTAGGGGACTACCCCCAAGAGACCCAGTACTTC. Protein sequence: CASSVGDYPQETQYF. This chain links TRBV9 with TRBJ2-5; 7 bases match TRBD2. V lost 0 bases and J lost 1; bases outside the gene matches: 3. The CDR3 is 15 residues long. CDR1 and CDR2 from the germline V gene are SGDLS and YYNGEE.

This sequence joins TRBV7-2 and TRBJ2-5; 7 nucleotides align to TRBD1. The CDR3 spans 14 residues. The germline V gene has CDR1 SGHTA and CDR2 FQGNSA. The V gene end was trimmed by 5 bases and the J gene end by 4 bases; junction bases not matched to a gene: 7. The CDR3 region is CASSIQPGGETQYF. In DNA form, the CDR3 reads TGTGCCAGCAGCATCCAGCCAGGGGGAGAGACCCAGTACTTC. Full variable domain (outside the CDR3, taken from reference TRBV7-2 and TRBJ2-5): GAGVSQSPSNKVTEKGKDVELRCDPISGHTALYWYRQSLGQGLEFLIYFQGNSAPDKSGLPSDRFSAERTGGSVSTLTIQRTQQEDSAVYLCASSIQPGGETQYFGPGTRLLVL.

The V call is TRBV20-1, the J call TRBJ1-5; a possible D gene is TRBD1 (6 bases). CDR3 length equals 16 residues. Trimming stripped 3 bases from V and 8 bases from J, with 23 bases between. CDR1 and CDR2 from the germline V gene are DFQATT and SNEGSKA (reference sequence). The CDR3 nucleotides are TGCAGTGCTAGTCCCCAGGGGCCTTCCCTAAGGGAGCCCCAGCATTTT. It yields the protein CSASPQGPSLREPQHF.

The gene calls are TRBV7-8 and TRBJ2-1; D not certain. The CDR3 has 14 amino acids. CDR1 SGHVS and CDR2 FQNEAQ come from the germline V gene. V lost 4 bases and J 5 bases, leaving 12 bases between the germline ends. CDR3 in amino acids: CASSSLNMHNEQFF. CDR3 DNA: TGTGCCAGCAGCTCGCTCAACATGCACAATGAGCAGTTCTTC.

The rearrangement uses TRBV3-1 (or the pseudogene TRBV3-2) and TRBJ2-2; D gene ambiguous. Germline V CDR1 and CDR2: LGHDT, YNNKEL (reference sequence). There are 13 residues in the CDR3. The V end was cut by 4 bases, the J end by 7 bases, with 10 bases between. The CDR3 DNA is TGTGCCAGCAGCCCGCGCAAAGACGGGGAGCTGTTTTTT. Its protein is CASSPRKDGELFF.

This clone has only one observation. The CDR3 DNA reads TGTGCCAGCAGCCGATATTCCGGGCAGTTCTTC. The encoded protein is CASSRYSGQFF. J is TRBJ2-1 and V is TRBV14; D is ambiguous. The CDR3 has 11 residues. Germline V gives CDR1 SGHDN, CDR2 FVKESK. Trimming shortened V by 4 bases and J by 12 bases, and 10 bases separated the two germline ends. Full variable domain (remainder filled in from reference TRBV14 and TRBJ2-1): EAGVTQFPSHSVIEKGQTVTLRCDPISGHDNLYWYRRVMGKEIKFLLHFVKESKQDESGMPNNRFLAERTGGTYSTLKVQPAELEDSGVYFCASSRYSGQFFGPGTRLTVL.

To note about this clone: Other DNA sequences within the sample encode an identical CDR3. The CDR3: CASSHRGNTEAFF. CDR3 in DNA: TGTGCCAGCAGTCACAGGGGGAACACTGAAGCTTTCTTT. The rearrangement joins TRBV6-5 to TRBJ1-1, with 7 bases aligning to TRBD1. J gave up 1 base and V 5 bases, and 1 base lay outside the gene matches. The CDR3 runs 13 residues. CDR1 and CDR2 (germline): MNHEY, SVGAGI.

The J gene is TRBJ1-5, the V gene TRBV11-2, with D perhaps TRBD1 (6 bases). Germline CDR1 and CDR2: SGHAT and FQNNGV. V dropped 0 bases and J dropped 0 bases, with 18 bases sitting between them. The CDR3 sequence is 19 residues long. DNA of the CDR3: TGTGCCAGCAGCTTAGATAGAGGGGGGGTTGGGAATAGCAATCAGCCCCAGCATTTT. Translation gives CASSLDRGGVGNSNQPQHF.

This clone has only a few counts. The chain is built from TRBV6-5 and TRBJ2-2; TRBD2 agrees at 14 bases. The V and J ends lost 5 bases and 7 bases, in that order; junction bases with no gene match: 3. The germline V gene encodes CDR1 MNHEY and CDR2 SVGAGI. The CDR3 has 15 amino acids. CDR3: CASSTGLAGVGELFF. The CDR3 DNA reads TGTGCCAGCAGTACGGGACTAGCGGGAGTCGGGGAGCTGTTTTTT.